This T cell receptor (beta chain) emerged from a study of TIL therapy for anti-PD-1-resistant metastatic lung cancer. Study findings and constraints: Patients were highly selected, enriched for treatment-naive, never-smoker and oncogene-addicted cases. The baseline peripheral repertoire was partially replaced by infused TIL clonotypes that later decayed.

Time point denoted: pre-treatment sample, taken before nivolumab and TIL therapy. Sequencing used immunoSEQ v3. Here immunoSEQ multiplex PCR was the method, and the copy in TCRdb shows in-frame clones only, minus some. The sample has some 45,000 clones, about 86% seen once; the top ten hold 4.5% to 6%. On this clone: What it binds is unknown.

This TCR derives from a person between 25 and 79 years old with non-small cell lung cancer. The source material was blood, sampled at baseline.

The CDR3 reads CASSQEVGYGYTF. Written as DNA, the CDR3 is TGCGCCAGCAGCCAAGAGGTGGGCTATGGCTACACCTTC. The V call is TRBV4-3, the J call TRBJ1-2; the D is unclear. Germline CDR1 is LGHNA and CDR2 is YSLEER. Trimming stripped 0 bases from V and 4 bases from J, with 6 bases between. The CDR3 has 13 residues.